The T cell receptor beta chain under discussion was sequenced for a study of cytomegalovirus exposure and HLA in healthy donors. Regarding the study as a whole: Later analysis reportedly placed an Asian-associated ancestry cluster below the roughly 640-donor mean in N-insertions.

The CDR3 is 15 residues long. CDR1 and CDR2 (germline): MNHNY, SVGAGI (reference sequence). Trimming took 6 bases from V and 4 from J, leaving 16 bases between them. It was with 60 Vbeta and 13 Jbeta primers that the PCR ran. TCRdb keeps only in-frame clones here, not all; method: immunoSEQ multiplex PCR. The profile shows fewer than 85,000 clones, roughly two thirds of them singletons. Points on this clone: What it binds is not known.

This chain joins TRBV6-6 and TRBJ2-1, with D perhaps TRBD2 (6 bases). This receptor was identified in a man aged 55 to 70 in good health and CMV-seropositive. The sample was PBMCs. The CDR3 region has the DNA TGTGCCAGCAGCTCCTCGAGCGGGCTTTACAATGAGCAGTTCTTC. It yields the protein CASSSSSGLYNEQFF.